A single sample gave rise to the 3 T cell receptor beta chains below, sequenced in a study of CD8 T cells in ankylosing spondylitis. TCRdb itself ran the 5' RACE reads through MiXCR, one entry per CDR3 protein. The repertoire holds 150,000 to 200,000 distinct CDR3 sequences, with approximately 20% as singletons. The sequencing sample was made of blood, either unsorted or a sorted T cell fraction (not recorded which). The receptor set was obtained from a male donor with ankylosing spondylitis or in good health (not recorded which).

CDR3 coding DNA: TGTGCCAGCAGTTACGCCTTCGGGACGGTGAGCTCTGGAAACACCATATATTTT. This gives the protein CASSYAFGTVSSGNTIYF. The chain has TRBV6-5 and TRBJ1-3, with D perhaps TRBD1 (5 bases). The germline CDR1 and CDR2 sequences are MNHEY and SVGAGI. The CDR3 totals 18 residues. V was pared by 2 bases and J by 0 bases, with 17 bases between.

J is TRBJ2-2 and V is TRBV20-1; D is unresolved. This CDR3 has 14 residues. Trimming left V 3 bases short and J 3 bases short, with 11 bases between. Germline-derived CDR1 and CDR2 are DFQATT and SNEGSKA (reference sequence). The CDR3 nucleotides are TGCAGTGCTAGTAGCCCACGAGACACCGGGGAGCTGTTTTTT. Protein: CSASSPRDTGELFF.

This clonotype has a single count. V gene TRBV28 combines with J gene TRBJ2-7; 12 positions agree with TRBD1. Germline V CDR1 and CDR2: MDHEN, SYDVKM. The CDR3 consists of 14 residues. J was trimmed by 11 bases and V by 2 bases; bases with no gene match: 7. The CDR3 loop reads CASSLGTGGVSKYF. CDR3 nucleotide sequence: TGTGCCAGCAGTTTAGGGACAGGGGGCGTCAGTAAGTACTTC.